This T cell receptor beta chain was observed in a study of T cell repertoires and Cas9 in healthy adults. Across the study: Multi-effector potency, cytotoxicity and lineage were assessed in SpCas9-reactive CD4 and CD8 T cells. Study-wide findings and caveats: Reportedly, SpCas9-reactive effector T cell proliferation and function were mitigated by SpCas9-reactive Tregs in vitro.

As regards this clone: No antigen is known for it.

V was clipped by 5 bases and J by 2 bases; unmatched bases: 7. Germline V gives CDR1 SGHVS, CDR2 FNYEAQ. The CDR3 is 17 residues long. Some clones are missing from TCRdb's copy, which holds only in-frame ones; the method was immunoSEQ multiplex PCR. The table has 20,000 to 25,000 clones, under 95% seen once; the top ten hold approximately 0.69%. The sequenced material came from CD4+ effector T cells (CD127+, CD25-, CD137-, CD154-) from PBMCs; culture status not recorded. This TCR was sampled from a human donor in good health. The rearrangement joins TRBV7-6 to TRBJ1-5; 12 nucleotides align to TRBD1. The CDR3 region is CASSAGTGGMGNQPQHF. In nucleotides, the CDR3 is TGTGCCAGCAGCGCAGGGACAGGGGGCATGGGCAATCAGCCCCAGCATTTT. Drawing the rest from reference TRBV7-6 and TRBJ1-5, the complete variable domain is GAGVSQSPRYKVTKRGQDVALRCDPISGHVSLYWYRQALGQGPEFLTYFNYEAQQDKSGLPNDRFSAERPEGSISTLTIQRTEQRDSAMYRCASSAGTGGMGNQPQHFGDGTRLSIL.